The clone carrying this TCR beta chain showed up just a few times. Its specificity is not known. The entry originates in a study of T-cell memory formation after mild COVID-19. Study-wide results and limits: Contracting CD4+ clones sat mainly in CM and EM; CD8+ in EMRA.

From 5'RACE with constant-segment primers came TCR alpha and TCR beta cDNA libraries that carried sample barcodes and UMIs. TCRdb used MiXCR to reprocess the 5' RACE reads, holding one entry per CDR3 protein. Counted here are 250,000 to 350,000 distinct CDR3 sequences, 15% to 20% occurring once; the ten biggest clones make up roughly 20%. V gave up 1 base and J gave up 1 base, with 11 bases separating them. CDR3 length: 16 amino acids. Germline V gene data show CDR1 as MGHDK and CDR2 as SYGVNS. Specimen: PBMCs or a T cell subset sorted from them (not recorded which). The J gene is TRBJ1-5, the V gene TRBV25-1; perhaps TRBD1 as D (6 bases). The source is a man younger than 35 who had mild COVID-19 (a few samples of this study predate the infection). Cell type and time point are not known. The CDR3, as DNA: TGTGCCAGCAGTGAATCAACTAGGGGGAGCAATCAGCCCCAGCATTTT. Protein: CASSESTRGSNQPQHF. The entire variable domain, with the rest obtained from reference TRBV25-1 and TRBJ1-5, is as follows: EADIYQTPRYLVIGTGKKITLECSQTMGHDKMYWYQQDPGMELHLIHYSYGVNSTEKGDLSSESTVSRIRTEHFPLTLESARPSHTSQYLCASSESTRGSNQPQHFGDGTRLSIL.